This section outlines one T cell receptor beta chain sequence together with its context. The data originate from a study of immune characterization of retroperitoneal liposarcoma. V was pared by 5 bases and J by 3 bases, with 12 bases between. The CDR3 covers 14 residues. TCRdb passed the PCR reads through MiXCR, listing each CDR3 protein once. The repertoire holds around 2,000 distinct CDR3 sequences, with under 35% as singletons. What was sequenced was tumor tissue. This clonotype originated in a female donor with retroperitoneal liposarcoma. The V call is TRBV12-3 or TRBV12-4, the J call TRBJ2-3; D unresolved. CDR3 residues: CASSPVFETDTQYF. Written as DNA, the CDR3 is TGTGCCAGCAGTCCTGTGTTTGAGACAGATACGCAGTATTTT.